A single sample gave rise to the 21 T cell receptor beta chains below, sequenced in a study of blood T cell repertoires in COVID-19. Repertoires were generated with immunoSEQ multiplex PCR, while TCRdb's copy carries only in-frame clones and drops some. The sample gives 60,000 to 70,000 clones, around 87% of which show up once; more than 15% is in the top ten. The sample consisted of peripheral blood. The receptors derive from a man aged 35-49 years with COVID-19, enrolled during active disease.

The chain couples TRBV19 to TRBJ1-1; a possible D gene is TRBD1 (6 bases). Germline-derived CDR1 and CDR2 are LNHDA and SQIVND (reference sequence). The CDR3 has 14 residues. Trimming removed 7 bases from V and 2 bases from J, with 14 bases in between. The DNA for the CDR3 is TGTGCCAGTAATCCACAGGGCGGAAACACTGAAGCTTTCTTT. It specifies CASNPQGGNTEAFF.

This rearrangement joins TRBV2 to TRBJ2-7; 8 positions agree with TRBD1. CDR3 length: 16 amino acids. V trimming: 5 bases; J trimming: 1 base; junction bases outside the gene matches: 10. From germline, CDR1 is SNHLY and CDR2 FYNNEI. As DNA, the CDR3 is TGTGCCAGCAGTCCCACGCAGGGGGCGAGTTCCTACGAGCAGTACTTC. Protein product: CASSPTQGASSYEQYF.

The chain is built from TRBV30 and TRBJ2-7, with 8 bases identical to TRBD1. Germline CDR1 reads GTSNPN; CDR2 reads SVGIG (reference sequence). The CDR3 runs to 15 residues. The V gene end was trimmed by 0 bases and the J gene end by 5 bases; junction bases not matched to a gene: 9. CDR3 sequence: CAWSVGAGGEDEQYF. The CDR3 DNA reads as TGTGCCTGGAGTGTAGGGGCAGGGGGCGAGGACGAGCAGTACTTC.

The V gene is TRBV28, the J gene TRBJ1-3; weak D call: TRBD1 (6 bases). Deletions cut 1 base from V and 4 bases from J, with 8 bases between. The CDR3 length is 14 residues. CDR1 and CDR2 (germline): MDHEN, SYDVKM. CDR3 sequence: CASSLSGVGNTIYF. The CDR3 DNA reads as TGTGCCAGCAGTTTATCAGGGGTCGGAAACACCATATATTTT.

The rearrangement joins TRBV3-1 (or the pseudogene TRBV3-2) to TRBJ2-7, with 13 bases matching TRBD2. Germline V gene lookup returns CDR1 LGHDT and CDR2 YNNKEL (reference sequence). Trimming removed 4 bases from V and 4 bases from J; junction bases left unmatched: 7. This CDR3 has 16 amino acids. Here the CDR3 DNA reads TGTGCCAGCAGCCTCGCGGGGACTAGCGGGATTTACGAGCAGTACTTC. It encodes CASSLAGTSGIYEQYF.

The rearrangement links TRBV7-8 to TRBJ2-7, with 8 bases matching TRBD2. V dropped 8 bases and J dropped 1; count of bases not matched to a gene: 7. The CDR3 length is 14 residues. Germline loops: CDR1 SGHVS, CDR2 FQNEAQ. CDR3 DNA sequence: TGTGCCAGCGGCCAGGTAGCGGGGTCCTACGAGCAGTACTTC. Protein sequence: CASGQVAGSYEQYF.

The V and J genes are TRBV18 and TRBJ2-3, with D perhaps TRBD2 (5 bases). Trimming left V 3 bases short and J 4 bases short, with 14 bases between. The CDR3 runs to 15 residues. Per the germline V gene, CDR1 is KGHSH and CDR2 is LQKENI. In DNA form, the CDR3 reads TGTGCCAGCTCACCCTCTACTAGTCTTTCAGATACGCAGTATTTT. It is translated as CASSPSTSLSDTQYF.

The V call is TRBV4-2, the J call TRBJ2-6; 10 bases are shared with TRBD1. Per germline, CDR1 LGHNA and CDR2 YNFKEQ. J lost 2 bases, V lost 2 bases, and 6 bases had no gene match. The CDR3 is 18 amino acids. CDR3 protein: CASSQPGQGFAGANVLTF. The CDR3 DNA reads as TGTGCCAGCAGCCAACCGGGACAGGGGTTCGCTGGGGCCAACGTCCTGACTTTC.

This chain uses TRBV18 with TRBJ1-1, with unresolved D. The CDR3 extends over 15 amino acids. The V end was cut by 2 bases, the J end by 1 base, with 11 bases between. Germline V CDR1 and CDR2: KGHSH, LQKENI. The CDR3 region is CASSPKTGSNTEAFF. As DNA, the CDR3 is TGTGCCAGCTCACCAAAAACGGGGTCGAACACTGAAGCTTTCTTT.

This chain connects TRBV11-2 to TRBJ2-7; D may be TRBD2 (6 bases). The CDR3 length is 13 residues. V shed 3 bases and J shed 0 bases, with 6 bases lying between them. Germline loops: CDR1 SGHAT, CDR2 FQNNGV. The DNA of the CDR3 is TGTGCCAGCAGCTTTAGCGGCTCCTACGAGCAGTACTTC. This sequence encodes CASSFSGSYEQYF.

The rearrangement uses TRBV2 and TRBJ2-6; D perhaps matches TRBD2 (7 bases). Per germline, CDR1 SNHLY and CDR2 FYNNEI. Trimming pared 8 bases from V and 0 bases from J, leaving 17 bases between. The CDR3 has 17 amino acids. Here the CDR3 DNA reads TGTGCCAGCGGTCCCCGGGGGGCGATCTCTGGGGCCAACGTCCTGACTTTC. This sequence encodes CASGPRGAISGANVLTF.

The chain has TRBV5-1 and TRBJ2-3; the match to TRBD1 covers 7 bases. Per the germline V gene, CDR1 is SGHRS and CDR2 is YFSETQ. This CDR3 region has 15 residues. With V trimmed by 3 bases and J by 4 bases, 8 bases remained unmatched. In DNA form, the CDR3 reads TGCGCCAGCAGCTCCCAGGGACAGTTTTCAGATACGCAGTATTTT. Translated, it gives CASSSQGQFSDTQYF.

CDR3 nucleotide sequence: TGCGCCAGCAGCTTGAGGACACTTCAACCACCCTACGAGCAGTACTTC. Translating gives CASSLRTLQPPYEQYF. V usage is TRBV5-1 and J usage is TRBJ2-7; tentative D call: TRBD1 (5 bases). Germline values: CDR1 SGHRS, CDR2 YFSETQ. The CDR3 loop spans 16 amino acids. Trimming cost V 1 base and J 2 bases, with 16 bases left between them.

V gene TRBV11-2 combines with J gene TRBJ2-2; 7 positions agree with TRBD1. Germline assignment: CDR1 SGHAT and CDR2 FQNNGV. The CDR3 consists of 14 residues. J lost 4 bases, V lost 3 bases, and 2 bases had no gene match. CDR3 nucleotide sequence: TGTGCCAGCAGCTTGGGGACAGTCACCGGGGAGCTGTTTTTT. Protein: CASSLGTVTGELFF.

This rearrangement joins TRBV7-9 to TRBJ2-7, with D possibly matching TRBD1 (6 bases). CDR3 length: 15 amino acids. Trimming removed 5 bases from V and 2 bases from J, with 16 bases in between. Germline assignment: CDR1 SEHNR and CDR2 FQNEAQ (reference sequence). CDR3 protein: CASSNIQGSTYEQYF. The CDR3 DNA is TGTGCCAGCAGCAACATACAGGGCTCGACCTACGAGCAGTACTTC. Complete variable domain (other parts from reference TRBV7-9 and TRBJ2-7): DTGVSQNPRHKITKRGQNVTFRCDPISEHNRLYWYRQTLGQGPEFLTYFQNEAQLEKSRLLSDRFSAERPKGSFSTLEIQRTEQGDSAMYLCASSNIQGSTYEQYFGPGTRLTVT.

The V call is TRBV11-2, the J call TRBJ2-1, with TRBD2 matching over 8 bases. The CDR3 extends over 16 amino acids. Germline-derived CDR1 and CDR2 are SGHAT and FQNNGV. Losses at the gene ends were 0 bases for V and 2 bases for J; bases not matched to a gene: 3. This CDR3 is CASSLDGGGTYNEQFF. The CDR3 nucleotides read TGTGCCAGCAGCTTAGACGGGGGGGGAACCTACAATGAGCAGTTCTTC.

V is TRBV21-1 and J is TRBJ1-1. TRBV21-1 is a pseudogene locus. There are 15 residues in the CDR3. The CDR3 nucleotides read TGTGCCAGCAGCAAAGTGGCAGGGAGGGGCACTGAAGCTTTCTTT. It codes for CASSKVAGRGTEAFF.

This rearrangement joins TRBV5-1 to TRBJ1-2; the match to TRBD1 covers 12 bases. The V gene end was trimmed by 3 bases and the J gene end by 3 bases; junction bases not matched to a gene: 15. The CDR3 covers 19 residues. CDR1 is SGHRS and CDR2 is YFSETQ in the germline V gene. CDR3 region: CASSSDPTGQGAEDYGYTF. DNA for the CDR3: TGCGCCAGCAGCTCCGACCCTACGGGACAGGGGGCTGAAGACTATGGCTACACCTTC. Supplemented by reference TRBV5-1 and TRBJ1-2, the full variable domain reads KAGVTQTPRYLIKTRGQQVTLSCSPISGHRSVSWYQQTPGQGLQFLFEYFSETQRNKGNFPGRFSGRQFSNSRSEMNVSTLELGDSALYLCASSSDPTGQGAEDYGYTFGSGTRLTVV.

The chain recombines TRBV7-9 with TRBJ2-5; the D is unclear. Germline CDR1 SEHNR, CDR2 FQNEAQ (reference sequence). Between the trimmed V and J ends, which lost 0 bases and 1 base, there was a span of 9 bases. The CDR3 totals 15 residues. CDR3 in DNA: TGTGCCAGCAGCTTAGCGACCGGGTTCCAAGAGACCCAGTACTTC. Its translation: CASSLATGFQETQYF.

In this sample, this clone turned up a few times. The chain joins TRBV20-1 to TRBJ2-7, with D possibly matching TRBD1 (5 bases). The V and J ends lost 4 bases and 2 bases respectively, with 6 bases between them. The CDR3 runs 11 residues. Germline V lookup: CDR1 DFQATT, CDR2 SNEGSKA (reference sequence). DNA of the CDR3: TGCAGTGCTAAAGGGGCCTACGAGCAGTACTTC. Encoded protein: CSAKGAYEQYF.

This clone has a single count. The genes are TRBV6-5 and TRBJ1-2, with 9 nucleotides matching TRBD1. The CDR3 is 15 residues long. Germline V gene data show CDR1 as MNHEY and CDR2 as SVGAGI. Trimming took 0 bases from V and 10 from J; bases not matched to a gene: 9. Written as DNA, the CDR3 is TGTGCCAGCAGTTACTCGCTGGGACAGGGTAGTGACTACACCTTC. Translation gives CASSYSLGQGSDYTF.